Below, one T cell receptor delta chain is given with its context. The record originates from a study of gamma-delta chains in newborns, infants, children. Looking at the study overall: Innate gammadelta T cells reportedly expand polyclonally right after birth, driven by microbial exposure, per the title.

Germline-derived CDR1 and CDR2 are GEAIGNYY and EKD. Germline trimming cut 4 bases from V and 0 bases from J; bases unmatched to any gene: 4. This CDR3 is built from 15 residues. TCRdb redid the clone calls on the reads with CATT. The sample includes about 9,200 delta-chain clones, approximately 24% seen only once; the top ten take approximately 4.4%. Sequenced material: blood. The chain combines TRDV2 with TRDJ1; 10 positions match TRDD3. The TCR originated in a child who was a newborn, infant or young child, either healthy, febrile or measles-vaccinated (not recorded which). The chain's CDR3 is CACDKLGDYTDKLIF. As DNA, the CDR3 is TGTGCCTGTGATAAACTGGGGGATTACACCGATAAACTCATCTTT.